This T cell receptor (beta chain) originates from a study of cytomegalovirus exposure and HLA in healthy donors. The PCR used 60 Vbeta and 13 Jbeta primers. Sequencing used immunoSEQ multiplex PCR; TCRdb keeps in-frame clones, though not all of them. This sample has around 150,000 clones, with around two thirds found just once. In the case of this clone: Its antigen remains unknown.

Study-wide results and caveats: Later analysis identified a missense DCLRE1C variant that was linked to TCR beta V- and J-gene trimming. Published work reported that the classifier diagnosed cytomegalovirus status with high specificity and sensitivity.

Material: PBMCs. The sequence derives from a male donor in good health and CMV-seronegative.

The chain's CDR3 is CAGTRTSGGVDTGELFF. For the CDR3, the DNA is TGTGCGGGAACCAGGACTAGCGGGGGGGTGGACACCGGGGAGCTGTTTTTT. The rearrangement links TRBV30 to TRBJ2-2; 15 bases align to TRBD2. The germline CDR1 and CDR2 sequences are GTSNPN and SVGIG (reference sequence). The CDR3 has 17 residues.